The T cell receptor (beta chain) under discussion was sequenced for a study of T cell responses to AZD1222 COVID-19 vaccine. Study-level results: The study found vaccine-associated CD4 TCRs spanning spike, dominant at 160-218 and 743-854.

Germline CDR1 is SGHRS and CDR2 is YFSETQ. V lost 5 bases to trimming and J lost 5 bases, with 14 bases between them. The CDR3 runs to 13 residues. Details on this clone: The antigen remains undetermined.

Clones were sequenced by immunoSEQ multiplex PCR, and TCRdb holds only the in-frame ones, with some missing. The repertoire includes roughly 93,000 clones, 85% to 90% of them detected once, and approximately 24% sits in the top ten. The chain recombines TRBV5-1 with TRBJ2-7, with D possibly TRBD2 on 6 matching bases. This TCR came from an adult in good health. Sequencing was performed on peripheral blood, taken on day 0 of AZD1222 vaccination. This CDR3 is CASRSASGDEQYF. The CDR3 nucleotides are TGCGCCAGCAGATCAGCGTCGGGGGACGAGCAGTACTTC.